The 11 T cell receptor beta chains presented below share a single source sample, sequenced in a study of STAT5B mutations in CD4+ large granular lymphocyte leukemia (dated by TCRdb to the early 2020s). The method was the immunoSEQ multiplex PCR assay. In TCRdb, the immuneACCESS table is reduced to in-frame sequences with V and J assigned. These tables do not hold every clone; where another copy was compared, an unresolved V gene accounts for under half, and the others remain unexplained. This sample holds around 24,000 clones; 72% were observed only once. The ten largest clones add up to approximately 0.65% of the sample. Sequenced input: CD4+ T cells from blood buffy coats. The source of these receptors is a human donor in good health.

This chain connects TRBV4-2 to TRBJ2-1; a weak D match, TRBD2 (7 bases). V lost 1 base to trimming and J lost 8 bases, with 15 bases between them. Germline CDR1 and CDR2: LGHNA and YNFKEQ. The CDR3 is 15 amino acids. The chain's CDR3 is CASSQAGRGGHEQFF. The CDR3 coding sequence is TGTGCCAGCAGCCAAGCAGGCAGGGGAGGGCATGAGCAGTTCTTC.

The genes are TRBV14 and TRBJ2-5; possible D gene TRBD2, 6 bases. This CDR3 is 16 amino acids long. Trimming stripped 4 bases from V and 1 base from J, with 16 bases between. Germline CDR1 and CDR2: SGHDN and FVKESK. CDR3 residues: CASSPLGGMGQETQYF. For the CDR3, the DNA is TGTGCCAGCAGCCCACTGGGCGGGATGGGCCAAGAGACCCAGTACTTC.

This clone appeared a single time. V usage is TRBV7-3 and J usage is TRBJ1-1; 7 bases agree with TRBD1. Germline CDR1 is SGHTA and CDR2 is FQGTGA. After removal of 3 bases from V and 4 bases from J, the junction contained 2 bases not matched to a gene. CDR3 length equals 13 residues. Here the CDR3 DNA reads TGTGCCAGCAGCTTCGGACAGGCCACTGAAGCTTTCTTT. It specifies CASSFGQATEAFF.

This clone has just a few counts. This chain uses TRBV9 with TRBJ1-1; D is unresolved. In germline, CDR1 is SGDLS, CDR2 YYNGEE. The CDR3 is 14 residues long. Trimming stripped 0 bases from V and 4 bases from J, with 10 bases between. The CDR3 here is CASSVVPQSTEAFF. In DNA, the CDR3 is TGTGCCAGCAGCGTAGTCCCACAGAGCACTGAAGCTTTCTTT.

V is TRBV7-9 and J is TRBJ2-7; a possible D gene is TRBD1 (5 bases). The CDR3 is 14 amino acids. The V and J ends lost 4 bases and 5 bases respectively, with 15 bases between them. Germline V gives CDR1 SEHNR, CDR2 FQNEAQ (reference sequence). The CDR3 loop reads CASSSLTVTNEQYF. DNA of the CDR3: TGTGCCAGCAGCTCCCTGACAGTTACTAACGAGCAGTACTTC.

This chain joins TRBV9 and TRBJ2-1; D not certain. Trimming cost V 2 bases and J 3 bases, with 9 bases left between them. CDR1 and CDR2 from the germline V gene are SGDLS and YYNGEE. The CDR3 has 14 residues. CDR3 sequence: CASSVTSVYNEQFF. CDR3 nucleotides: TGTGCCAGCAGCGTTACGAGTGTCTACAATGAGCAGTTCTTC.

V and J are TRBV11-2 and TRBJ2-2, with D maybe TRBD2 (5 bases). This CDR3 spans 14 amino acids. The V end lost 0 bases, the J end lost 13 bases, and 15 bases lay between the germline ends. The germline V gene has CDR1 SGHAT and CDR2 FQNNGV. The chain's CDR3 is CASSLDISAGRLFF. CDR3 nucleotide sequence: TGTGCCAGCAGCTTAGATATAAGCGCGGGCCGGCTGTTTTTT. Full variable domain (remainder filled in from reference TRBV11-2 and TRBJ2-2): EAGVAQSPRYKIIEKRQSVAFWCNPISGHATLYWYQQILGQGPKLLIQFQNNGVVDDSQLPKDRFSAERLKGVDSTLKIQPAKLEDSAVYLCASSLDISAGRLFFGEGSRLTVL.

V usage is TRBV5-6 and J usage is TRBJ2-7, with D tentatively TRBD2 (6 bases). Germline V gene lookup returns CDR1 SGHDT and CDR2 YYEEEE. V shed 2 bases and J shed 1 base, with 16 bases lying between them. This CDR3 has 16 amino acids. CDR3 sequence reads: CASSLVEWGDSYEQYF. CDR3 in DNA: TGTGCCAGCAGCTTAGTCGAGTGGGGGGATTCCTACGAGCAGTACTTC.

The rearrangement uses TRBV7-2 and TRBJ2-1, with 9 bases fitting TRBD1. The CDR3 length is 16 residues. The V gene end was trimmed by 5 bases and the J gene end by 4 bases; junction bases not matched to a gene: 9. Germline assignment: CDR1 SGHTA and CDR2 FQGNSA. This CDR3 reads CASSTRGTGSYNEQFF. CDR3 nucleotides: TGTGCCAGCAGCACTAGGGGGACAGGGTCATACAATGAGCAGTTCTTC.

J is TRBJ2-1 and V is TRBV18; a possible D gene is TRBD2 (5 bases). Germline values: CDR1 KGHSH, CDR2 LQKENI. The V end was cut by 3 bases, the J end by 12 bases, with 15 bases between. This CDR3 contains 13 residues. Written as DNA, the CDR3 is TGTGCCAGCTCACCGGAGGCGGCCCGGATGCAGTTCTTC. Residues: CASSPEAARMQFF.

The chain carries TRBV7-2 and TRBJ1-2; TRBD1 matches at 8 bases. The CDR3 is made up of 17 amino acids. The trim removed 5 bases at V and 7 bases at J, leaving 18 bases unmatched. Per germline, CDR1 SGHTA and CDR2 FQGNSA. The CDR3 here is CASSPRQGAAMGFGYTF. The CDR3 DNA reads TGTGCCAGCAGCCCCCGGCAGGGGGCGGCTATGGGGTTTGGCTACACCTTC. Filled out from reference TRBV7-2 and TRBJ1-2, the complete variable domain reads GAGVSQSPSNKVTEKGKDVELRCDPISGHTALYWYRQSLGQGLEFLIYFQGNSAPDKSGLPSDRFSAERTGGSVSTLTIQRTQQEDSAVYLCASSPRQGAAMGFGYTFGSGTRLTVV.